What follows is one TCR beta chain and its context. Its specificity is unknown. Sequenced by immunoSEQ multiplex PCR; TCRdb stores in-frame clones only, minus some. Among 100,000 to 150,000 clones, 86% were seen once, and the ten largest hold around 5%. The data are from a study of cytomegalovirus exposure and HLA in healthy donors. General study findings and limits: Three chains linked to CMV were shown in vitro to be specific for CMV antigens. Usually a TCR sequence was rare, but some public TCRs were found in many donors.

V lost 9 bases, J lost 3 bases, and 14 bases lay in between. The CDR3 extends over 13 amino acids. Germline values: CDR1 LNHDA, CDR2 SQIVND (reference sequence). Sequencing input: PBMCs. The V and J genes are TRBV19 and TRBJ1-1, with D possibly matching TRBD1 (6 bases). The receptor's source is a man between 18 and 35 years old in good health and CMV-seronegative. The CDR3 reads CASKGGPDTEAFF. The CDR3 DNA reads TGTGCCAGCAAGGGGGGGCCGGACACTGAAGCTTTCTTT. Full variable domain (remainder filled in from reference TRBV19 and TRBJ1-1): DGGITQSPKYLFRKEGQNVTLSCEQNLNHDAMYWYRQDPGQGLRLIYYSQIVNDFQKGDIAEGYSVSREKKESFPLTVTSAQKNPTAFYLCASKGGPDTEAFFGQGTRLTVV.